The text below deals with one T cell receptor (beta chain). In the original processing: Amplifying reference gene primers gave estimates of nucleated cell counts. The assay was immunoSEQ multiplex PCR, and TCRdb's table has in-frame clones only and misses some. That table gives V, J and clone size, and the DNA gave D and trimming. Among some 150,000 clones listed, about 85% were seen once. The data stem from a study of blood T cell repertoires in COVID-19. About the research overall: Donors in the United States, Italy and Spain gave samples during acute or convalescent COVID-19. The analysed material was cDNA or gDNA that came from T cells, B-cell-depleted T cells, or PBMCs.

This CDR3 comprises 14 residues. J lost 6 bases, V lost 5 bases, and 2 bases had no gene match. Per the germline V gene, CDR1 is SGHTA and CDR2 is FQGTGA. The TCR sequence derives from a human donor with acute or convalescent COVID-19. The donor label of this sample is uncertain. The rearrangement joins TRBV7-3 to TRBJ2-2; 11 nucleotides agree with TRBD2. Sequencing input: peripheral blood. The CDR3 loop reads CASSQGLAAGELFF. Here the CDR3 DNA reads TGTGCCAGCAGCCAGGGACTAGCGGCCGGGGAGCTGTTTTTT.